This T cell receptor (beta chain) comes out of a study of cytomegalovirus exposure and HLA in healthy donors. Study information: In a later analysis, it was reported that the roughly 120 validation repertoires had been produced on the same platform as the 700 or so repertoires belonging to the first cohort. Findings of the study overall: Reported results showed that the classifier diagnosed cytomegalovirus status with high specificity and sensitivity. In vitro testing confirmed three CMV-associated chains as specific for CMV antigens.

TCRdb's table, derived via immunoSEQ multiplex PCR, lists solely in-frame clones and lacks some. The profile shows around 190,000 clones, around nine tenths of them singletons. Worth noting for this clone: The target antigen is unknown.

The ends were cut back, 3 bases at V and 0 bases at J, with 12 bases in the middle. Germline-derived CDR1 and CDR2 are MDHEN and SYDVKM. The CDR3 extends over 16 amino acids. The chain is built from TRBV28 and TRBJ2-1, with D possibly being TRBD2 (5 bases). The sequencing sample was made of PBMCs. This TCR was recovered from a man aged 30-40 years in good health and CMV-seropositive. CDR3 sequence: CASSLGSGSSYNEQFF. CDR3 bases: TGTGCCAGCAGTTTGGGTTCGGGGAGCTCCTACAATGAGCAGTTCTTC.